This T cell receptor beta chain was identified in a study of cytomegalovirus exposure and HLA in healthy donors. As for this clone: Its specificity is unknown.

In the PCR, 60 Vbeta and 13 Jbeta primers were used. Some clones are missing from TCRdb's copy, which holds only in-frame ones; the method was immunoSEQ multiplex PCR. The sample has around 150,000 clones; around 85% are singletons. Study-level points and caveats: Cytomegalovirus association was assigned to approximately 160 TCR beta chains. There were some public TCRs occurring in many donors, but most TCR sequences were rare.

V lost 3 bases and J lost 2, with 10 bases in between. The CDR3 has 14 amino acids. Germline V CDR1 and CDR2: LGHNA, YSLEER. This TCR was sampled from a man aged 18-30 years in good health and CMV-seropositive. Material: PBMCs. The rearrangement links TRBV4-3 to TRBJ1-2, with D possibly matching TRBD1 (5 bases). CDR3 residues: CASSQETENYGYTF. In DNA, the CDR3 is TGCGCCAGCAGCCAGGAGACAGAGAACTATGGCTACACCTTC.